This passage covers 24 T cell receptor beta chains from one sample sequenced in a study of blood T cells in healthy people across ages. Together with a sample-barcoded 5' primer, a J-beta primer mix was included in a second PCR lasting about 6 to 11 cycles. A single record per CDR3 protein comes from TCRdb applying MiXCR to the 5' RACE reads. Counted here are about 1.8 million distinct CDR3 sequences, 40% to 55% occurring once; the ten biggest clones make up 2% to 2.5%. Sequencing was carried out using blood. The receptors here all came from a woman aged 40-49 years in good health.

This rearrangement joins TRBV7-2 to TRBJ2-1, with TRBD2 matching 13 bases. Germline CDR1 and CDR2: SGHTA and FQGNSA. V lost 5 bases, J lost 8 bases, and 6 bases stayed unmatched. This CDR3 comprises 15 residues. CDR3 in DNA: TGTGCCAGCAGCATGAGACTAGCGGGGGGTGATGAGCAGTTCTTC. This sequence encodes CASSMRLAGGDEQFF.

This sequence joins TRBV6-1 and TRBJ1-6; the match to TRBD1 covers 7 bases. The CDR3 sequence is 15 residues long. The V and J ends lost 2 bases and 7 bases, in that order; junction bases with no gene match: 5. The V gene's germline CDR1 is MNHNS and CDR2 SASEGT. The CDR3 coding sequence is TGTGCCAGCAGTGAAACGACAGGGCCCAATTCACCCCTCCACTTT. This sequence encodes CASSETTGPNSPLHF.

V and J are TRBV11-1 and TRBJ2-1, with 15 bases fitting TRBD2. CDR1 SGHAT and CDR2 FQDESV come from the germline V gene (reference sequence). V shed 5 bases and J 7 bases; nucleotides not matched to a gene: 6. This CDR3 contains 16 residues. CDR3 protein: CASSVRTSGGGNEQFF. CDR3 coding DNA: TGTGCCAGCAGCGTACGGACTAGCGGGGGGGGAAATGAGCAGTTCTTC.

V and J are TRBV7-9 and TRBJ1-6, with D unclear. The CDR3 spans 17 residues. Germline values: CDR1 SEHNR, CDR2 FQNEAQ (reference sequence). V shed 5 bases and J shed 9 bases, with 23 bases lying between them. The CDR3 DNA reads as TGTGCCAGCAGCCCTTGGACGGGCCCCGCCGCGGGTTCACCCCTCCACTTT. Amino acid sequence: CASSPWTGPAAGSPLHF. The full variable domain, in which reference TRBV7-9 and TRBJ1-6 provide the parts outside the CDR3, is DTGVSQNPRHKITKRGQNVTFRCDPISEHNRLYWYRQTLGQGPEFLTYFQNEAQLEKSRLLSDRFSAERPKGSFSTLEIQRTEQGDSAMYLCASSPWTGPAAGSPLHFGNGTRLTVT.

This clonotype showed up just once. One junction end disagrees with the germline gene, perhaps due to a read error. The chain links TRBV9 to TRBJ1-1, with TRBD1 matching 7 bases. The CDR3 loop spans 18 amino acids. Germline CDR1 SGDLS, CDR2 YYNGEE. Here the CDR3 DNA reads TGTGCCAGCAACGTAGTAGACAGGGATTGGGTTCAGAACACTGAAGCTTTCTTT. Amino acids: CASNVVDRDWVQNTEAFF.

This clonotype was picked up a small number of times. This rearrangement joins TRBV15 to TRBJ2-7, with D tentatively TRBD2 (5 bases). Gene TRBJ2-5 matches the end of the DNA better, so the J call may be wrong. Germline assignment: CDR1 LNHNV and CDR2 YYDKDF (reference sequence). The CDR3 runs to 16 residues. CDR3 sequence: CATSQIGEGWKWTQYF. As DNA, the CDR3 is TGTGCCACCAGCCAAATCGGGGAAGGGTGGAAATGGACCCAGTACTTC.

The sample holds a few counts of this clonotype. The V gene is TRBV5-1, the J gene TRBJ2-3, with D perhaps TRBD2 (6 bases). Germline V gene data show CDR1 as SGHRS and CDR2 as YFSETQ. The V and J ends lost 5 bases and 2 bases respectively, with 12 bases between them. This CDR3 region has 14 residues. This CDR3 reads CASSNSGTTDTQYF. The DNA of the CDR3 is TGCGCCAGCAGTAATAGCGGAACCACAGATACGCAGTATTTT.

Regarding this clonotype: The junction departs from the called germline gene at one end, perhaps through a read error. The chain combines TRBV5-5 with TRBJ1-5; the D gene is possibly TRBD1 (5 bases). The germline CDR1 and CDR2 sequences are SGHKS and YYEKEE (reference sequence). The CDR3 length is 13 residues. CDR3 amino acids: CASSSDGAWPQQF. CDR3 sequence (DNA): TGTGCCAGCAGCTCAGATGGGGCCTGGCCCCAGCAGTTT.

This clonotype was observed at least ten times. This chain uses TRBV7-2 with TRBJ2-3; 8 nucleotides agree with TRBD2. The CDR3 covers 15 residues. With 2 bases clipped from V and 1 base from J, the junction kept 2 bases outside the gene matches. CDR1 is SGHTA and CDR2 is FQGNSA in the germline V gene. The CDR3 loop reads CASSLRRGGTDTQYF. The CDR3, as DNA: TGTGCCAGCAGCTTACGGCGGGGGGGCACAGATACGCAGTATTTT.

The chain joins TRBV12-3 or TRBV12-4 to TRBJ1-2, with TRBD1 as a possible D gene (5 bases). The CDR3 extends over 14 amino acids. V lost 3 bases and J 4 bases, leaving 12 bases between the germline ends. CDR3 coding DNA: TGTGCCAGCAGTTTCCGGCAGGGAACCTATGGCTACACCTTC. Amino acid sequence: CASSFRQGTYGYTF.

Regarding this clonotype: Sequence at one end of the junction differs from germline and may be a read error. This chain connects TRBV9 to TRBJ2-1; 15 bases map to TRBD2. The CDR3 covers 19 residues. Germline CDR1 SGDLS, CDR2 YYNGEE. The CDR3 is CASSGYGLAGGSSYYEQFF. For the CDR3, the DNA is TGTGCCAGCAGCGGATATGGACTAGCGGGGGGGAGCTCCTACTATGAGCAGTTCTTC.

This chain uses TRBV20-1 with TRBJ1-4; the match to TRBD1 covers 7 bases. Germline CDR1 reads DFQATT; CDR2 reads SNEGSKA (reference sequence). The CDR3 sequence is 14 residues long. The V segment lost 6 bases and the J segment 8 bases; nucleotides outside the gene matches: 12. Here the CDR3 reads CSAVGDSLGEKLFF. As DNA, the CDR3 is TGCAGTGCAGTAGGGGACAGTCTAGGAGAAAAACTGTTTTTT.

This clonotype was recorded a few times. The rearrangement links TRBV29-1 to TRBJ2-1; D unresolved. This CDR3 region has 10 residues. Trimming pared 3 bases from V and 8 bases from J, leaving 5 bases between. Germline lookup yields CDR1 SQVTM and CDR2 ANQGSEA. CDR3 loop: CSVDVDEQFF. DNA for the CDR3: TGCAGCGTTGATGTAGATGAGCAGTTCTTC.

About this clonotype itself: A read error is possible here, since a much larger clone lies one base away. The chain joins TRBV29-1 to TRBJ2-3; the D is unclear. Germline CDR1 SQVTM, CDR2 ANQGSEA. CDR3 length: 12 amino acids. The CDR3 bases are TGCAGCGTTGCAGTTAGCACAGATGCGCAGTATTTT. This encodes CSVAVSTDAQYF.

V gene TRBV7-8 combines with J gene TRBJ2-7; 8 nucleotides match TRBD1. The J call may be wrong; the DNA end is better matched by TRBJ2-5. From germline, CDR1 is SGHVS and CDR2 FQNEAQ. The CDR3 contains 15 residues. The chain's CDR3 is CASSSLDRAEETQYF. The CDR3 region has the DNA TGTGCCAGCAGCTCCCTGGACAGGGCAGAAGAGACCCAGTACTTC.

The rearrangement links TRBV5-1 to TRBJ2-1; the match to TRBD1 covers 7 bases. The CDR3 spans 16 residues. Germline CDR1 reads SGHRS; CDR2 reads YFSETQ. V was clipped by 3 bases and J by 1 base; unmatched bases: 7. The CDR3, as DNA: TGCGCCAGCAGCTACCTAACAGGGGCATCCTACAATGAGCAGTTCTTC. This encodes CASSYLTGASYNEQFF.

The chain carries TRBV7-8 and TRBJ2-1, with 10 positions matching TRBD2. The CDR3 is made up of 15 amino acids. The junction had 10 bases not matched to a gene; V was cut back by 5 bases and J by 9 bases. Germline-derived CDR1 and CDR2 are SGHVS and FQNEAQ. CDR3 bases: TGTGCCAGCAGCCCGAGCGGGGGGGCTCCGCGTGAGCAGTTCTTC. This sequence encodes CASSPSGGAPREQFF.

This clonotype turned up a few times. The CDR3 loop reads CASSPRGQSYSGANVLTF. The CDR3 DNA reads TGTGCCAGCAGTCCCCGGGGACAGTCATACTCTGGGGCCAACGTCCTGACTTTC. The chain is built from TRBV27 and TRBJ2-6; 7 positions agree with TRBD1. CDR1 and CDR2 (germline): MNHEY, SMNVEV (reference sequence). The CDR3 contains 18 residues. The ends lost 5 bases at V and 0 bases at J; junction bases unmatched: 10.

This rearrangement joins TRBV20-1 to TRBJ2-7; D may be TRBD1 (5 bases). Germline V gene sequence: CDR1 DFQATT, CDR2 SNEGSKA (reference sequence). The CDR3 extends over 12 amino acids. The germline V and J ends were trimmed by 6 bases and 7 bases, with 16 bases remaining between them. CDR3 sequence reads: CSAPPQGAEQYF. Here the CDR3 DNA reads TGCAGTGCCCCGCCCCAGGGCGCGGAGCAGTACTTC.

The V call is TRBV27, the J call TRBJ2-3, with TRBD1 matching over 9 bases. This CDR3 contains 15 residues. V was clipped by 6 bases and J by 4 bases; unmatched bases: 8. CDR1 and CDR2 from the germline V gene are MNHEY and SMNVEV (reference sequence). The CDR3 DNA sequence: TGTGCCAGCAGCCCTTGGACAGGGGCATCAGATACGCAGTATTTT. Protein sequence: CASSPWTGASDTQYF.

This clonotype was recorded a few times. In DNA form, the CDR3 reads TGTGCCACCTACCGGGACAGGGGAGCCGAGCAGTACTTC. Encoded protein: CATYRDRGAEQYF. The rearrangement uses TRBV28 and TRBJ2-5, with 10 bases fitting TRBD1. The J call may be mistaken, given a closer DNA end match to TRBJ2-7. CDR1 and CDR2 (germline): MDHEN, SYDVKM. This CDR3 is built from 13 residues.

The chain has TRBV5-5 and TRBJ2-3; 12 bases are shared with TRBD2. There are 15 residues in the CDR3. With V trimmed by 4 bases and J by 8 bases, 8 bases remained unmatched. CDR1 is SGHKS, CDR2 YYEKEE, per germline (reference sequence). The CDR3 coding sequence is TGTGCCAGCAGCCTAGCGGGGGGGCTCACTGGTACGCAGTATTTT. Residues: CASSLAGGLTGTQYF.

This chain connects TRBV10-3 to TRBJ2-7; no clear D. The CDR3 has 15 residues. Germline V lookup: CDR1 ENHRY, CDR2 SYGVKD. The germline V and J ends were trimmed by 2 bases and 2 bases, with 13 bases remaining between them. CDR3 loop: CAISEGVRLTYEQYF. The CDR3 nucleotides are TGTGCCATCAGTGAGGGAGTAAGGCTAACCTACGAGCAGTACTTC.

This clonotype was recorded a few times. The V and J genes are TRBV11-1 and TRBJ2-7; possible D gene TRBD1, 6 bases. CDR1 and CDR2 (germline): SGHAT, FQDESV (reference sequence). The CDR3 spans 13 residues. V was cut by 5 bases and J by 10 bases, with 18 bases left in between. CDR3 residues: CASSAFGGRPQYF. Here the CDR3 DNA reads TGTGCCAGCAGCGCGTTTGGGGGCAGACCCCAGTACTTC.